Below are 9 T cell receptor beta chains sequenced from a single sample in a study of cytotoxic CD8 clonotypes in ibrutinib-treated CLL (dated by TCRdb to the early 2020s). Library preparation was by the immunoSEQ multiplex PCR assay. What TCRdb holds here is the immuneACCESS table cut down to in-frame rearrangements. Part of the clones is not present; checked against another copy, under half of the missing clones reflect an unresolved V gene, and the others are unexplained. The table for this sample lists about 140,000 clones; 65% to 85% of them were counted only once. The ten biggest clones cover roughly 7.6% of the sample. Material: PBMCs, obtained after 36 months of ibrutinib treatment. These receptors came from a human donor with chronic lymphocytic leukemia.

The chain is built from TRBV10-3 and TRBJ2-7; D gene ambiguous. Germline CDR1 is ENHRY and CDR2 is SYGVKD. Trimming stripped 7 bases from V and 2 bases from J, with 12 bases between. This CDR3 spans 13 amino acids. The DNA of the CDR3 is TGTGCCATCACCGACGGAACGACCTACGAGCAGTACTTC. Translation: CAITDGTTYEQYF.

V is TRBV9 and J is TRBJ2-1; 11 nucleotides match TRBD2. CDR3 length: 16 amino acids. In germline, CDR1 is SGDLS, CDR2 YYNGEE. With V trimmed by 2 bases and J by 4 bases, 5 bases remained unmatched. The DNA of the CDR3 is TGTGCCAGCAGCGTCCCGGGACTAGCGGCTTACAATGAGCAGTTCTTC. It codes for CASSVPGLAAYNEQFF. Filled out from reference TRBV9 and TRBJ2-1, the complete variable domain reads DSGVTQTPKHLITATGQRVTLRCSPRSGDLSVYWYQQSLDQGLQFLIQYYNGEERAKGNILERFSAQQFPDLHSELNLSSLELGDSALYFCASSVPGLAAYNEQFFGPGTRLTVL.

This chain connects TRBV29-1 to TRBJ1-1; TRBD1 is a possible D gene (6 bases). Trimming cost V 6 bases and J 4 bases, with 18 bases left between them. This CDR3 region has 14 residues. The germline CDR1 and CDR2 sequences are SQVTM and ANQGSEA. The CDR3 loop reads CSVRQTGPFTEAFF. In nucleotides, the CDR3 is TGCAGCGTCCGGCAGACAGGACCATTCACTGAAGCTTTCTTT.

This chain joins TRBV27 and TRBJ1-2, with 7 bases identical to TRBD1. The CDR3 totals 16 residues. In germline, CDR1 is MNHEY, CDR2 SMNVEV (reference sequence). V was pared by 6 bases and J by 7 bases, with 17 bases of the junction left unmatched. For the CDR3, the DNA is TGTGCCAGCAGGCCGGGACAGAGGATGTCTATCGGTGGCTACACCTTC. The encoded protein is CASRPGQRMSIGGYTF.

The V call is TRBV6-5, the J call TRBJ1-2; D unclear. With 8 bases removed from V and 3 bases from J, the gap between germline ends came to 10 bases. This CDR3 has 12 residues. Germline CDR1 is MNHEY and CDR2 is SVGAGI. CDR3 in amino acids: CASRTGYYGYTF. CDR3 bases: TGTGCCAGCCGCACGGGGTACTATGGCTACACCTTC.

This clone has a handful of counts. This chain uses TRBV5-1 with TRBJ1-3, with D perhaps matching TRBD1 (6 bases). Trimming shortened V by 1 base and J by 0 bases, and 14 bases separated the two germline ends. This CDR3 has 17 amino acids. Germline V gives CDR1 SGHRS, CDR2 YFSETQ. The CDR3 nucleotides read TGCGCCAGCAGCTTGTCGGGGGGCCGAAGCTCTGGAAACACCATATATTTT. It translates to CASSLSGGRSSGNTIYF.

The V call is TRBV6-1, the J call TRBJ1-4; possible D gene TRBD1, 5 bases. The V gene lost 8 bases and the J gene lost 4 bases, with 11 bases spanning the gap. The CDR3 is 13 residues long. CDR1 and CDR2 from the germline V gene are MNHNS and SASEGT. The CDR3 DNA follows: TGTGCCAGCGGTCGGGGGGGTAATGAAAAACTGTTTTTT. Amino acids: CASGRGGNEKLFF.

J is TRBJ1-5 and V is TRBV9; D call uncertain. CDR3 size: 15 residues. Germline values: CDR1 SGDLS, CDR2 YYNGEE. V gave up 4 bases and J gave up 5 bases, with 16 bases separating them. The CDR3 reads CASSPRGVDYQPQHF. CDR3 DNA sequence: TGTGCCAGCAGCCCCCGCGGGGTGGATTATCAGCCCCAGCATTTT.

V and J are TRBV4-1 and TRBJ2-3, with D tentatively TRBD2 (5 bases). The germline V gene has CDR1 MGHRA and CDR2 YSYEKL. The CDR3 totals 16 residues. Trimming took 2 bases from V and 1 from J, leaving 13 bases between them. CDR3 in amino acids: CASSQQSRRGTDTQYF. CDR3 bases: TGCGCCAGCAGCCAACAGTCCCGGCGGGGCACAGATACGCAGTATTTT.